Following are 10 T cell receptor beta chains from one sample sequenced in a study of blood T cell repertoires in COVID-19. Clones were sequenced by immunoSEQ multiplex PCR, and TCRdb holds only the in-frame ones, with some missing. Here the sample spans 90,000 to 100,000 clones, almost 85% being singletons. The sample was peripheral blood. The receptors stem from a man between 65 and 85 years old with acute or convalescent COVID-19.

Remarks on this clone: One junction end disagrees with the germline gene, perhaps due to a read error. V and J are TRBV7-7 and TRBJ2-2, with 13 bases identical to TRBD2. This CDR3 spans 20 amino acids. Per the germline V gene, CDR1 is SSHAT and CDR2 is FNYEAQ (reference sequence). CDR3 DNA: TGTGCTAGCAGCTACCTTTCAGGACTAGCGGGGGCTCTGAACACCGGGGAGCTGTTTTTT. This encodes CASSYLSGLAGALNTGELFF.

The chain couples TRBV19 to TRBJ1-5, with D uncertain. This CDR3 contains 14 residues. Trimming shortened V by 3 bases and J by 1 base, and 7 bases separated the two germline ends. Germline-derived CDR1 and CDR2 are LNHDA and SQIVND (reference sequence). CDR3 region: CASSITASNQPQHF. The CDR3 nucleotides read TGTGCCAGTAGTATTACAGCAAGCAATCAGCCCCAGCATTTT.

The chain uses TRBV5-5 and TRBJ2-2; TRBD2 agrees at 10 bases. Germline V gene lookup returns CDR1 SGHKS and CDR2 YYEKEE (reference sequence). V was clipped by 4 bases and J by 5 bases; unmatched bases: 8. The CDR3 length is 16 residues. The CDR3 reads CASSPTSGARTGELFF. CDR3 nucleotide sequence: TGTGCCAGCAGCCCCACTAGCGGGGCGCGGACCGGGGAGCTGTTTTTT.

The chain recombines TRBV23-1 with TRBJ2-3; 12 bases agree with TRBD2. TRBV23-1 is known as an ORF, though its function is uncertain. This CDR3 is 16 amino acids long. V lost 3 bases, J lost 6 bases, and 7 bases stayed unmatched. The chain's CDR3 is CASSHRTSGVGDTQYF. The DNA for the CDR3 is TGCGCCAGCAGTCATCGGACTAGCGGGGTGGGGGATACGCAGTATTTT.

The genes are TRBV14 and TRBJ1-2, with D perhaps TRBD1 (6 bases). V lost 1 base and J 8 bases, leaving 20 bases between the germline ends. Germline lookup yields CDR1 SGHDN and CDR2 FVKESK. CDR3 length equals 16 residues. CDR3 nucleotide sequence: TGTGCCAGCAGCCAAGTCGTCGGACAGACTTACGGGGGCTACACCTTC. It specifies CASSQVVGQTYGGYTF.

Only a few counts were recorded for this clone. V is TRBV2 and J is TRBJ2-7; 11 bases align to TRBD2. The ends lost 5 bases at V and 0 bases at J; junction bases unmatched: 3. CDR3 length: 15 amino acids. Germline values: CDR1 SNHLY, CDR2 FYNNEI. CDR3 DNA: TGTGCCAGCAGTACTAGCGGGGGATACTCCTACGAGCAGTACTTC. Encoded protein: CASSTSGGYSYEQYF.

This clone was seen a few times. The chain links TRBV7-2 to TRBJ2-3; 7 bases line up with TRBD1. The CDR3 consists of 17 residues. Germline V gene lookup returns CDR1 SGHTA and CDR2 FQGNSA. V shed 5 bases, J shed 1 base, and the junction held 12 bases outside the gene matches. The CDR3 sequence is CASSPLVGTVRTDTQYF. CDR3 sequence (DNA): TGTGCCAGCAGCCCCTTGGTGGGGACAGTCCGCACAGATACGCAGTATTTT.

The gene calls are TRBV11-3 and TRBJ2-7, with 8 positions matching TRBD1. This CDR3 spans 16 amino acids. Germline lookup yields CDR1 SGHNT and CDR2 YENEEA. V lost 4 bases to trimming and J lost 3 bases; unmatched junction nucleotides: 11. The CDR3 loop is CASSSGGQVYDYEQYF. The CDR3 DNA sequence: TGTGCCAGCAGCTCAGGGGGCCAGGTGTATGACTACGAGCAGTACTTC.

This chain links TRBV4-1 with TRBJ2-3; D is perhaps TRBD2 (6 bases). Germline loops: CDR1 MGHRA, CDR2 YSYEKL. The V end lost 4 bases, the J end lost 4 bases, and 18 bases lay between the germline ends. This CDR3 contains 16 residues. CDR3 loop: CASSRGPPGAPDTQYF. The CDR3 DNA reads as TGCGCCAGCAGCCGAGGACCCCCGGGAGCCCCAGATACGCAGTATTTT.

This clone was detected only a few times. Here the CDR3 reads CASSVAAGKNTEAFF. The CDR3 DNA reads TGTGCCAGCAGCGTAGCGGCAGGTAAGAACACTGAAGCTTTCTTT. This chain connects TRBV9 to TRBJ1-1, with D uncertain. The CDR3 totals 15 residues. Germline CDR1 SGDLS, CDR2 YYNGEE. The germline V and J ends were trimmed by 0 bases and 1 base, with 10 bases remaining between them.